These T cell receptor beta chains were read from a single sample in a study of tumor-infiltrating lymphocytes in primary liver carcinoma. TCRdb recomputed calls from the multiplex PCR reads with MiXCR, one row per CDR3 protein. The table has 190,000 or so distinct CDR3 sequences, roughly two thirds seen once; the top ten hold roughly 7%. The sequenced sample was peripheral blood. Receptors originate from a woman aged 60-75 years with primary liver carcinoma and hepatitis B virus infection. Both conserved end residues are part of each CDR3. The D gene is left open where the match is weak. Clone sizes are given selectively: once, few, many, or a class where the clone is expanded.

CASSLDRTPQIQYF,TGTGCCAGCAGCTTAGATCGGACCCCCCAGATCCAGTACTTC,.,TRBV11-2,TRBJ2-5,.
CASSPPQGSTEELFF,TGTGCCAGCAGCCCTCCGCAAGGGTCGACCGAGGAGCTGTTTTTT,.,TRBV11-2,TRBJ2-2,.
CASSEAPSGGDTIYF,TGTGCCAGCAGTGAAGCGCCGTCAGGCGGAGACACCATATATTTT,.,TRBV6-1,TRBJ1-3,once
CASSFITSDTQCF,TGTGCCAGCAGCTTTATTACATCAGATACGCAGTGTTTT,.,TRBV11-2,TRBJ2-3,.
CASGSSISGGKETQYF,TGTGCTAGTGGTTCCTCGATCTCCGGGGGTAAAGAGACCCAGTACTTC,.,TRBV12-5,TRBJ2-5,.
CASSLLKASGTHEQHF,TGTGCCAGCAGCTTGTTAAAGGCTAGCGGGACCCACGAGCAGCACTTC,TRBD2,TRBV11-2,TRBJ2-7,.
CASSAGGARYGYTF,TGTGCCAGCAGTGCTGGGGGGGCCCGCTATGGCTACACCTTC,.,TRBV2,TRBJ1-2,.
CASSLWVGTSGGPEQYF,TGTGCCAGCAGCTTATGGGTGGGGACTAGCGGGGGCCCCGAGCAGTACTTC,TRBD2,TRBV11-2,TRBJ2-7,.
CAWSLQGESPLHF,TGTGCCTGGAGTTTACAGGGGGAATCACCCCTCCACTTT,TRBD1,TRBV30,TRBJ1-6,few
CASSLGQGSNEKLFF,TGCGCCAGCAGCTTGGGACAGGGGTCTAATGAAAAACTGTTTTTT,TRBD1,TRBV5-1,TRBJ1-4,.
CASSFSGVGGYEQYF,TGCGCCAGCAGCTTCTCCGGTGTAGGGGGCTACGAGCAGTACTTC,.,TRBV5-1,TRBJ2-7,few
CASSRTGSGETQYF,TGCGCCAGCAGCCGGACAGGGAGCGGGGAGACCCAGTACTTC,TRBD1,TRBV5-1,TRBJ2-5,.
CASPLEKTQYF,TGTGCCAGCCCCCTCGAGAAGACCCAGTACTTC,.,TRBV28,TRBJ2-5,many
CASRTDRGPQPQYF,TGTGCCAGCAGGACGGACAGGGGGCCTCAGCCCCAGTATTTT,TRBD1,TRBV28,TRBJ2-3,.
CASSLSSMGEAQCF,TGTGCCAGCAGCTTATCCAGCATGGGAGAGGCCCAGTGCTTC,.,TRBV11-2,TRBJ2-5,.
CATSGGISTDTQYF,TGTGCCACCTCGGGAGGCATAAGCACAGATACGCAGTATTTT,TRBD2,TRBV6-1,TRBJ2-3,many
CSSSQQTGALHSGNTIYF,TGTTCCAGCAGCCAACAGACAGGGGCTCTTCACTCTGGAAACACCATATATTTT,TRBD1,TRBV14,TRBJ1-3,.
CASSFRKGDREQYF,TGTGCCAGCAGTTTTCGGAAAGGGGACCGCGAGCAGTACTTC,.,TRBV12-3/TRBV12-4,TRBJ2-7,.
CARSPGQGAFEKLFF,TGTGCCAGGAGCCCCGGACAGGGGGCGTTTGAAAAACTGTTTTTT,TRBD1,TRBV5-6,TRBJ1-4,.
CANSFRRGAEAFF,TGTGCCAACAGCTTTAGACGGGGGGCTGAAGCTTTCTTT,.,TRBV11-2,TRBJ1-1,.
CASSPGNTQYF,TGTGCCAGCAGCCCGGGCAATACGCAGTATTTT,.,TRBV7-9,TRBJ2-3,few
CTSSPPGAIYKQYF,TGTACCAGCAGCCCCCCCGGGGCGATCTACAAGCAGTACTTC,.,TRBV4-2,TRBJ2-7,.